The source of this TCR beta chain is a study of tumor-infiltrating lymphocytes in primary liver carcinoma. Study results and caveats: Whereas tumor region pairs overlapped more, tumor-adjacent and tumor-blood pairs overlapped less.

RNA and DNA were co-extracted from roughly 20-30 mg of unsorted bulk tissue. The researchers produced TCR beta cDNA from roughly 500 ng total RNA with a constant-region primer. Employing slightly modified ARM-PCR, three nested multiplex PCR rounds were run, and these gave rise to the TCR beta libraries. With TRBV1-TRBV30 forward primers and a C-beta reverse primer, the first two PCR rounds were run for roughly 9 cycles each. TCRdb itself ran the multiplex PCR reads through MiXCR, one entry per CDR3 protein. The table lists about 99,000 distinct CDR3 sequences, approximately 68% of them singletons, with over 9.5% in the top ten. The CDR3 length is 11 residues. Germline V gives CDR1 SNHLY, CDR2 FYNNEI. V was trimmed by 2 bases and J by 10 bases, leaving 5 bases between them. This clonotype was counted between two and nine times. The target antigen is unknown.

The TCR was taken from a woman in her sixties or seventies with primary liver carcinoma and hepatitis B virus infection. Sample: liver tumor tissue from sampling region 5. Subset here: tumor region T5, tumor centre. The genes are TRBV2 and TRBJ1-4; no reliable D call. CDR3 protein: CASSEMGKLFF. CDR3 in DNA: TGTGCCAGCAGTGAAATGGGAAAACTGTTTTTT.